One sample yielded the 30 T cell receptor beta chains listed below, sequenced in a study of a mutant IDH1 vaccine in newly diagnosed glioma. The assay was immunoSEQ multiplex PCR, and TCRdb's table has in-frame clones only and misses some. Of approximately 92,000 clones listed, under 90% are singletons. Regarding time point: baseline, week 1 (first vaccination visit). Described treatment: pre-vaccination baseline after standard-of-care therapy. Sequenced here: PBMCs, sampled from a glioma patient treated with radiotherapy, temozolomide or both. All receptors come from a woman aged 45 to 65 with glioma.

The chain is built from TRBV6-1 and TRBJ1-2; TRBD1 agrees at 8 bases. The CDR3 consists of 15 residues. The germline V gene has CDR1 MNHNS and CDR2 SASEGT. The J segment lost 3 bases and the V segment lost 2 bases, leaving 5 bases of the junction unmatched. The CDR3 protein is CASSERTGYDYGYTF. DNA of the CDR3: TGTGCCAGCAGTGAAAGGACAGGGTATGACTATGGCTACACCTTC.

The V and J genes are TRBV9 and TRBJ1-1; TRBD1 might be the D (5 bases). The germline gives CDR1 SGDLS, CDR2 YYNGEE. V lost 4 bases, J lost 1 base, and 11 bases lay in between. This CDR3 is 14 amino acids long. The CDR3 nucleotides read TGTGCCAGCAGCCCCCTAAGGGGGAACACTGAAGCTTTCTTT. Translated, it gives CASSPLRGNTEAFF.

The V call is TRBV2, the J call TRBJ1-5, with TRBD1 as a possible D gene (5 bases). The CDR3 runs to 18 residues. Germline V gene data show CDR1 as SNHLY and CDR2 as FYNNEI. V shed 1 base and J shed 1 base, with 17 bases lying between them. CDR3 amino acids: CASSEGMGRIGSNQPQHF. The CDR3 coding sequence is TGTGCCAGCAGTGAAGGAATGGGGCGGATCGGGAGCAATCAGCCCCAGCATTTT.

This chain's CDR3 is CASRVIQYF. The CDR3, as DNA: TGTGCCAGCAGGGTTATTCAGTACTTC. The chain combines TRBV6-1 with TRBJ2-4, with D unresolved. V shed 6 bases and J shed 10 bases, with 4 bases lying between them. Germline V gene sequence: CDR1 MNHNS, CDR2 SASEGT. The CDR3 runs to 9 residues.

The chain is built from TRBV7-6 and TRBJ1-5; D possibly corresponds to TRBD1 (6 bases). The CDR3 contains 15 residues. CDR1 and CDR2 from the germline V gene are SGHVS and FNYEAQ. Trimming pared 5 bases from V and 6 bases from J, leaving 17 bases between. The CDR3 DNA reads TGTGCCAGCAGCGAAGGACTGGGGGCTGGTCAGCCCCAGCATTTT. Translation gives CASSEGLGAGQPQHF.

The rearrangement uses TRBV2 and TRBJ1-6, with 8 nucleotides matching TRBD1. V shed 3 bases and J 9 bases; nucleotides not matched to a gene: 13. Germline V gene data show CDR1 as SNHLY and CDR2 as FYNNEI. The CDR3 has 17 amino acids. DNA of the CDR3: TGTGCCAGCAGTGAGCAGGGACAGGCCCTTGGCACTTCACCCCTCCACTTT. Protein product: CASSEQGQALGTSPLHF. Using reference TRBV2 and TRBJ1-6 for the parts outside the CDR3, the full variable domain is EPEVTQTPSHQVTQMGQEVILRCVPISNHLYFYWYRQILGQKVEFLVSFYNNEISEKSEIFDDQFSVERPDGSNFTLKIRSTKLEDSAMYFCASSEQGQALGTSPLHFGNGTRLTVT.

This rearrangement joins TRBV5-1 to TRBJ1-2; D is uncertain. The V and J ends lost 0 bases and 4 bases respectively, with 13 bases between them. This CDR3 region has 15 residues. Germline loops: CDR1 SGHRS, CDR2 YFSETQ. In DNA, the CDR3 is TGCGCCAGCAGCTTGGCCGGATCCATGGGCTATGGCTACACCTTC. Encoded protein: CASSLAGSMGYGYTF.

In the case of this clone: The same CDR3 is also encoded by other DNA sequences in this sample. V usage is TRBV7-9 and J usage is TRBJ1-3; D uncertain. Trimming left V 0 bases short and J 2 bases short, with 5 bases between. The germline gives CDR1 SEHNR, CDR2 FQNEAQ (reference sequence). The CDR3 loop spans 14 amino acids. The CDR3 nucleotides are TGTGCCAGCAGCTTAGCCGGGGCTGGAAACACCATATATTTT. It encodes CASSLAGAGNTIYF.

This clone showed up just a few times. The V gene is TRBV4-1, the J gene TRBJ2-2; D gene unclear. The CDR3 extends over 15 amino acids. Germline V gene data show CDR1 as MGHRA and CDR2 as YSYEKL. With 0 bases removed from V and 5 bases from J, the gap between germline ends came to 10 bases. CDR3 protein: CASSQDLGGTGELFF. DNA of the CDR3: TGCGCCAGCAGCCAAGATCTCGGTGGAACCGGGGAGCTGTTTTTT.

V and J are TRBV5-4 and TRBJ2-7; 9 positions agree with TRBD1. The CDR3 has 14 amino acids. The V gene's germline CDR1 is SGHNT and CDR2 YYREEE (reference sequence). V shed 0 bases, J shed 4 bases, and the junction held 2 bases outside the gene matches. CDR3 in DNA: TGTGCCAGCAGCTTGGGGACAGGGGTTTACGAGCAGTACTTC. Translating it yields CASSLGTGVYEQYF.

The gene calls are TRBV10-3 and TRBJ2-1, with D tentatively TRBD1 (6 bases). Trimming took 4 bases from V and 8 from J, leaving 12 bases between them. The CDR3 contains 13 residues. The V gene's germline CDR1 is ENHRY and CDR2 SYGVKD. The CDR3 DNA is TGTGCCATCAGTGGAACAGGGTACGATGAGCAGTTCTTC. This translates into CAISGTGYDEQFF.

This chain links TRBV7-8 with TRBJ1-2; tentatively, D is TRBD1 (6 bases). Germline V gene lookup returns CDR1 SGHVS and CDR2 FQNEAQ. This CDR3 is 14 amino acids long. Trimming stripped 4 bases from V and 7 bases from J, with 16 bases between. The CDR3 nucleotides read TGTGCCAGCAGCTCCCTGGGGAGGGGGTCTGGCTACACCTTC. Translating gives CASSSLGRGSGYTF.

The V gene is TRBV6-1, the J gene TRBJ2-1; the D is unclear. The V gene lost 1 base and the J gene lost 9 bases, with 10 bases spanning the gap. Germline assignment: CDR1 MNHNS and CDR2 SASEGT. The CDR3 extends over 13 amino acids. The CDR3 nucleotides read TGTGCCAGCAGTGAAGGCAAGTTCGGTGAGCAGTTCTTC. Encoded protein: CASSEGKFGEQFF.

The chain combines TRBV7-3 with TRBJ1-1, with TRBD1 matching 7 bases. CDR3 size: 13 residues. Trimming at V came to 6 bases and at J to 4 bases, leaving 5 bases not matched to a gene. Germline lookup yields CDR1 SGHTA and CDR2 FQGTGA. CDR3 coding DNA: TGTGCCAGCAGTTTACCAGGGGGCACTGAAGCTTTCTTT. Encoded protein: CASSLPGGTEAFF. The whole variable domain, remainder taken from reference TRBV7-3 and TRBJ1-1, is GAGVSQTPSNKVTEKGKYVELRCDPISGHTALYWYRQSLGQGPEFLIYFQGTGAADDSGLPNDRFFAVRPEGSVSTLKIQRTERGDSAVYLCASSLPGGTEAFFGQGTRLTVV.

The V call is TRBV19, the J call TRBJ1-4; no firm D call. This CDR3 contains 15 residues. CDR1 and CDR2 (germline): LNHDA, SQIVND (reference sequence). The V end lost 3 bases, the J end lost 8 bases, and 16 bases lay between the germline ends. The CDR3: CASSMSKGSGEKLFF. The CDR3 DNA is TGTGCCAGTAGTATGTCTAAGGGAAGCGGAGAAAAACTGTTTTTT. Supplemented by reference TRBV19 and TRBJ1-4, the full variable domain reads DGGITQSPKYLFRKEGQNVTLSCEQNLNHDAMYWYRQDPGQGLRLIYYSQIVNDFQKGDIAEGYSVSREKKESFPLTVTSAQKNPTAFYLCASSMSKGSGEKLFFGSGTQLSVL.

The rearrangement joins TRBV9 to TRBJ2-7, with 7 nucleotides matching TRBD1. The CDR3 covers 11 residues. The germline CDR1 and CDR2 sequences are SGDLS and YYNGEE. The CDR3 here is CASRKPTGIDV. Here the CDR3 DNA reads TGTGCCAGCAGGAAACCGACAGGGATAGATGTC.

A few counts support this clone. The rearrangement links TRBV5-5 to TRBJ1-5, with 8 bases lining up with TRBD1. There are 16 residues in the CDR3. Trimming cost V 4 bases and J 5 bases; bases outside gene matches: 11. The germline gives CDR1 SGHKS, CDR2 YYEKEE (reference sequence). The CDR3 region has the DNA TGTGCCAGCAGCCCCCTCGGACAGGGCGGGGATCAGCCCCAGCATTTT. Protein product: CASSPLGQGGDQPQHF.

The rearrangement joins TRBV11-1 to TRBJ2-1; D uncertain. V lost 2 bases and J lost 8, with 10 bases in between. This CDR3 spans 13 amino acids. Germline V gene data show CDR1 as SGHAT and CDR2 as FQDESV (reference sequence). CDR3 nucleotides: TGTGCCAGCAGCTTAATGTTTGGCGATGAGCAGTTCTTC. It translates to CASSLMFGDEQFF.

The rearrangement uses TRBV29-1 and TRBJ2-1; perhaps TRBD1 as D (6 bases). Per germline, CDR1 SQVTM and CDR2 ANQGSEA. The CDR3 sequence is 14 residues long. Trimming took off 2 bases at V and 8 bases at J, with 16 bases between the two ends. As DNA, the CDR3 is TGCAGCGTTGAACAGGGGCAGATACGGGATGAGCAGTTCTTC. As protein: CSVEQGQIRDEQFF.

The chain employs TRBV9 and TRBJ1-1; TRBD1 might be the D (6 bases). The germline V gene encodes CDR1 SGDLS and CDR2 YYNGEE. V shed 4 bases and J shed 1 base, with 11 bases lying between them. CDR3 length: 14 amino acids. Here the CDR3 DNA reads TGTGCCAGCAGCCCCGGACAGTCGAACACTGAAGCTTTCTTT. Amino acid sequence: CASSPGQSNTEAFF.

The chain employs TRBV7-9 and TRBJ1-1; TRBD1 is a possible D gene (6 bases). V was clipped by 3 bases and J by 5 bases, with 16 bases between them. The CDR3 is made up of 15 amino acids. Per germline, CDR1 SEHNR and CDR2 FQNEAQ (reference sequence). The CDR3 reads CASSLRQGQRTEAFF. The DNA of the CDR3 is TGTGCCAGCAGCTTGCGCCAGGGGCAGAGGACTGAAGCTTTCTTT.

This chain connects TRBV5-1 to TRBJ2-3; D is ambiguous. From germline, CDR1 is SGHRS and CDR2 YFSETQ. This CDR3 is built from 14 residues. Trimming took 4 bases from V and 1 from J, leaving 10 bases between them. Here the CDR3 reads CASSHLRGTDTQYF. As DNA, the CDR3 is TGCGCCAGCAGCCATCTAAGAGGCACAGATACGCAGTATTTT.

This chain uses TRBV6-1 with TRBJ1-2; maybe TRBD1 (6 bases). This CDR3 is built from 14 residues. Between the trimmed V and J ends, which lost 10 bases and 6 bases, there was a span of 21 bases. CDR1 is MNHNS and CDR2 is SASEGT in the germline V gene. The CDR3 nucleotides read TGTGCCACCACACTCAGGGGTATTAAAGATGGCTACACCTTC. Translated, it gives CATTLRGIKDGYTF.

This clone was detected only a few times. The J gene is TRBJ2-1, the V gene TRBV30; 12 nucleotides match TRBD1. The germline V gene has CDR1 GTSNPN and CDR2 SVGIG (reference sequence). The CDR3 sequence is 15 residues long. Trimming removed 3 bases from V and 5 bases from J; junction bases left unmatched: 5. The CDR3: CAWRGQGAGNNEQFF. The CDR3 DNA reads as TGTGCCTGGAGGGGACAGGGGGCGGGTAACAATGAGCAGTTCTTC. Full variable domain (rest looked up from reference TRBV30 and TRBJ2-1): SQTIHQWPATLVQPVGSPLSLECTVEGTSNPNLYWYRQAAGRGLQLLFYSVGIGQISSEVPQNLSASRPQDRQFILSSKKLLLSDSGFYLCAWRGQGAGNNEQFFGPGTRLTVL.

The rearrangement links TRBV2 to TRBJ1-6; TRBD1 might be the D (6 bases). The CDR3 has 15 amino acids. Germline CDR1 SNHLY, CDR2 FYNNEI. V lost 2 bases and J lost 6, with 11 bases in between. The CDR3 bases are TGTGCCAGCAGTGAACCAGGGGCGGGTAATTCACCCCTCCACTTT. It encodes CASSEPGAGNSPLHF. The full variable domain, rest sourced from reference TRBV2 and TRBJ1-6, is EPEVTQTPSHQVTQMGQEVILRCVPISNHLYFYWYRQILGQKVEFLVSFYNNEISEKSEIFDDQFSVERPDGSNFTLKIRSTKLEDSAMYFCASSEPGAGNSPLHFGNGTRLTVT.

The chain couples TRBV11-2 to TRBJ2-5; 8 bases line up with TRBD2. V lost 2 bases and J lost 2; bases outside the gene matches: 10. The germline V gene has CDR1 SGHAT and CDR2 FQNNGV. This CDR3 comprises 17 residues. CDR3 residues: CASSLRPQRGFQETQYF. The CDR3 DNA reads as TGTGCCAGCAGCTTAAGGCCACAGCGGGGGTTTCAAGAGACCCAGTACTTC.

DNA of the CDR3: TGTGCCAGCAGCGTACGACAGGGGATCTATGGCTACACCTTC. Translated: CASSVRQGIYGYTF. V and J are TRBV9 and TRBJ1-2, with TRBD1 matching over 8 bases. Per the germline V gene, CDR1 is SGDLS and CDR2 is YYNGEE. V lost 1 base to trimming and J lost 4 bases; unmatched junction nucleotides: 3. The CDR3 spans 14 residues.

The CDR3 region has the DNA TGTGCCAGCAGAAGGGGGGTTAACACCGGGGAGCTGTTTTTT. Residues: CASRRGVNTGELFF. The chain combines TRBV6-5 with TRBJ2-2; D possibly matches TRBD1 or TRBD2 (6 bases each). V was clipped by 6 bases and J by 2 bases, with 10 bases between them. Germline values: CDR1 MNHEY, CDR2 SVGAGI. The CDR3 is 14 residues long.

The V call is TRBV10-3, the J call TRBJ2-3; either TRBD1 or TRBD2 may supply D (6 bases each). CDR1 is ENHRY, CDR2 SYGVKD, per germline. The CDR3 has 15 amino acids. The V and J ends lost 3 bases and 2 bases respectively, with 12 bases between them. The CDR3 nucleotides read TGTGCCATCAGTGACGGGGGCCTAAACACAGATACGCAGTATTTT. Residues: CAISDGGLNTDTQYF.

The chain is built from TRBV5-4 and TRBJ1-2; no clear D gene. V dropped 4 bases and J dropped 8 bases, with 18 bases sitting between them. The CDR3 is made up of 14 amino acids. The germline V gene encodes CDR1 SGHNT and CDR2 YYREEE (reference sequence). This chain's CDR3 is CASSPWVTERGYTF. CDR3 DNA: TGTGCCAGCAGCCCCTGGGTTACTGAGAGGGGCTACACCTTC.